One and the same sample provided the 13 T cell receptor beta chains below, sequenced in a study of shared clonotypes between healthy human individuals. Produced via immunoSEQ multiplex PCR; TCRdb's table is partial and in-frame only. The sample carries roughly 480,000 clones, less than 80% recorded once. The sample was PBMCs. Every receptor here comes from a woman between 40 and 50 years old in good health. Some clones in this sample may be carry-over from other donors' samples.

The CDR3: CASAPRGDSYEQYF. The CDR3 nucleotides are TGTGCCAGCGCCCCGCGGGGGGACTCCTACGAGCAGTACTTC. This chain connects TRBV19 to TRBJ2-7; 8 bases are shared with TRBD2. This CDR3 contains 14 residues. Trimming cost V 9 bases and J 0 bases; bases outside gene matches: 7. CDR1 LNHDA and CDR2 SQIVND come from the germline V gene (reference sequence).

This clone has a count of ten or more. One junction end does not reproduce the germline sequence, and a read error may be involved. V gene TRBV4-3 combines with J gene TRBJ2-4; 9 nucleotides align to TRBD2. The CDR3 loop spans 13 amino acids. CDR1 is LGHNA and CDR2 is YSLEER in the germline V gene. CDR3: CASSQDRAGGPVF. The CDR3 bases are TGCGCCAGCAGCCAAGATAGGGCGGGAGGGCCTGTCTTC.

The chain is built from TRBV4-1 and TRBJ2-7, with D possibly TRBD2 on 5 matching bases. This CDR3 is 14 amino acids long. Trimming shortened V by 4 bases and J by 0 bases, and 10 bases separated the two germline ends. Germline CDR1 is MGHRA and CDR2 is YSYEKL. CDR3 bases: TGCGCCAGCAGCCGGGAGCCCAGCTCCTACGAGCAGTACTTC. This encodes CASSREPSSYEQYF.

The chain uses TRBV29-1 and TRBJ1-1, with D unresolved. The CDR3 consists of 12 residues. Germline V gene lookup returns CDR1 SQVTM and CDR2 ANQGSEA. V dropped 6 bases and J dropped 0 bases, with 8 bases sitting between them. In nucleotides, the CDR3 is TGCAGCGTGGGTCCCATGAACACTGAAGCTTTCTTT. Protein sequence: CSVGPMNTEAFF.

This chain links TRBV20-1 with TRBJ2-1, with no clear D. The CDR3 is 11 amino acids. Trimming took 2 bases from V and 3 from J, leaving 2 bases between them. Germline assignment: CDR1 DFQATT and CDR2 SNEGSKA (reference sequence). As DNA, the CDR3 is TGCAGTGCTAGATTCTACAATGAGCAGTTCTTC. Protein sequence: CSARFYNEQFF.

The rearrangement uses TRBV5-6 and TRBJ1-5; 8 bases align to TRBD1. Losses at the gene ends were 1 base for V and 5 bases for J; bases not matched to a gene: 2. The germline gives CDR1 SGHDT, CDR2 YYEEEE. The CDR3 is made up of 14 amino acids. The CDR3 region has the DNA TGTGCCAGCAGCTTGTCAGGGGGCGATCAGCCCCAGCATTTT. Translating it yields CASSLSGGDQPQHF.

This rearrangement joins TRBV9 to TRBJ2-5, with 10 nucleotides matching TRBD1. CDR1 is SGDLS, CDR2 YYNGEE, per germline. Trimming cost V 0 bases and J 5 bases; bases outside gene matches: 10. The CDR3 is 17 residues long. The chain's CDR3 is CASSVGAQGQGWETQYF. CDR3 nucleotide sequence: TGTGCCAGCAGCGTAGGGGCCCAGGGACAGGGGTGGGAGACCCAGTACTTC.

The J gene is TRBJ2-3, the V gene TRBV14; no clear D gene. V lost 2 bases and J lost 0, with 12 bases in between. The germline CDR1 and CDR2 sequences are SGHDN and FVKESK. The CDR3 loop spans 16 amino acids. CDR3 loop: CASSQFADPSTDTQYF. In DNA, the CDR3 is TGTGCCAGCAGCCAATTTGCAGACCCTAGCACAGATACGCAGTATTTT.

The chain recombines TRBV18 with TRBJ2-3; the match to TRBD2 covers 11 bases. The CDR3 consists of 15 residues. With 3 bases clipped from V and 2 bases from J, the junction kept 1 base outside the gene matches. Germline values: CDR1 KGHSH, CDR2 LQKENI. This CDR3 reads CASSPTSGITDTQYF. The DNA for the CDR3 is TGTGCCAGCTCACCGACTAGCGGGATCACAGATACGCAGTATTTT.

The chain has TRBV15 and TRBJ1-1; 7 nucleotides agree with TRBD1. V was pared by 3 bases and J by 1 base, with 5 bases of the junction left unmatched. CDR3 length: 15 residues. Germline loops: CDR1 LNHNV, CDR2 YYDKDF (reference sequence). The CDR3 reads CATSSPQGRNTEAFF. DNA for the CDR3: TGTGCCACCAGCAGTCCACAGGGGAGGAACACTGAAGCTTTCTTT.

As regards this clone: Other nucleotide sequences in the sample specify the same CDR3. The gene calls are TRBV18 and TRBJ2-5; the D gene is possibly TRBD2 (5 bases). The CDR3 length is 14 residues. Trimming took off 3 bases at V and 2 bases at J, with 10 bases between the two ends. Looked up from germline, CDR1 is KGHSH and CDR2 is LQKENI. The CDR3 spells CASSPTGEQETQYF. Written as DNA, the CDR3 is TGTGCCAGCTCACCGACCGGGGAGCAAGAGACCCAGTACTTC.

J is TRBJ2-1 and V is TRBV11-2, with 9 bases lining up with TRBD2. The CDR3 is 15 amino acids. From germline, CDR1 is SGHAT and CDR2 FQNNGV. V trimming: 7 bases; J trimming: 3 bases; junction bases outside the gene matches: 7. For the CDR3, the DNA is TGTGCCAGCACCGGACTAGCGCTGAGCTACAATGAGCAGTTCTTC. Translation gives CASTGLALSYNEQFF.

The V gene is TRBV11-2, the J gene TRBJ2-5, with 10 nucleotides matching TRBD2. Germline assignment: CDR1 SGHAT and CDR2 FQNNGV. The CDR3 runs to 18 residues. Trimming took 5 bases from V and 2 from J; bases not matched to a gene: 14. CDR3 loop: CASSKREGGPPLQETQYF. CDR3 sequence (DNA): TGTGCCAGCAGCAAGCGGGAGGGAGGGCCACCGCTTCAAGAGACCCAGTACTTC.